One and the same sample provided the 6 T cell receptor beta chains below, sequenced in a study of T-cell reconstitution after alpha-beta-depleted transplantation in children. Library preparation (for TCRbeta) was performed with unique molecular identifiers. Each CDR3 protein gets one entry after TCRdb re-called the PCR reads with MiXCR. The sample comprises about 980,000 distinct CDR3 sequences, roughly 29% of which are singletons, and roughly 31% rests with the top ten. The source was PBMCs, mostly from graft donor cells, collected 360 days after TCRalphabeta/CD19-depleted stem cell transplant. The receptors were sampled from a boy younger than two who had a stem cell transplant for SCID, so the T cells may come from the graft donor.

The V call is TRBV5-4, the J call TRBJ2-1, with D tentatively TRBD1 or TRBD2 (5 bases each). CDR3 size: 14 residues. V lost 4 bases and J lost 6, with 14 bases in between. Germline V lookup: CDR1 SGHNT, CDR2 YYREEE (reference sequence). The CDR3, as DNA: TGTGCCAGCAGCGGGCCGGGACCCCTCAATGAGCAGTTCTTC. Amino acid sequence: CASSGPGPLNEQFF.

This clonotype was detected only a few times. This chain uses TRBV5-1 with TRBJ1-2; D is unclear. Deletions cut 2 bases from V and 2 bases from J, with 7 bases between. The CDR3 contains 13 residues. The germline CDR1 and CDR2 sequences are SGHRS and YFSETQ. Here the CDR3 reads CASSFRWNYGYTF. For the CDR3, the DNA is TGCGCCAGCAGCTTCCGGTGGAACTATGGCTACACCTTC.

This clonotype turned up a few times. The V call is TRBV5-1, the J call TRBJ2-7; D might be TRBD1 (6 bases). Germline lookup yields CDR1 SGHRS and CDR2 YFSETQ. The CDR3 length is 16 residues. The ends were cut back, 0 bases at V and 3 bases at J, with 16 bases in the middle. The CDR3 spells CASSLEGTRLGYEQYF. CDR3 coding DNA: TGCGCCAGCAGCTTGGAGGGGACAAGGTTGGGCTACGAGCAGTACTTC.

The chain uses TRBV7-7 and TRBJ2-5; unclear D gene. The CDR3 is 15 residues long. The V gene lost 1 base and the J gene lost 0 bases, with 9 bases spanning the gap. Germline CDR1 and CDR2: SSHAT and FNYEAQ (reference sequence). CDR3: CASSLGNANQETQYF. The CDR3 bases are TGTGCCAGCAGCTTAGGAAACGCGAACCAAGAGACCCAGTACTTC.

The chain combines TRBV7-6 with TRBJ2-1, with 9 bases lining up with TRBD2. Germline CDR1 and CDR2: SGHVS and FNYEAQ. V dropped 5 bases and J dropped 4; count of bases not matched to a gene: 6. This CDR3 is 15 amino acids long. CDR3 nucleotide sequence: TGTGCCAGCAGCCGTAATAGCGGGAGATACAATGAGCAGTTCTTC. It translates to CASSRNSGRYNEQFF.

Many counts were recorded for this clonotype. The J gene is TRBJ2-1, the V gene TRBV18, with D perhaps being TRBD1 or TRBD2 (5 bases each). CDR1 KGHSH and CDR2 LQKENI come from the germline V gene. The CDR3 spans 15 residues. Between the trimmed V and J ends, which lost 6 bases and 3 bases, there was a span of 15 bases. In DNA form, the CDR3 reads TGTGCCAGCTCTCCCGGGACGCGTGTCTACAATGAGCAGTTCTTC. Protein product: CASSPGTRVYNEQFF. Looking up the rest from reference TRBV18 and TRBJ2-1 gives the full variable domain: NAGVMQNPRHLVRRRGQEARLRCSPMKGHSHVYWYRQLPEEGLKFMVYLQKENIIDESGMPKERFSAEFPKEGPSILRIQQVVRGDSAAYFCASSPGTRVYNEQFFGPGTRLTVL.